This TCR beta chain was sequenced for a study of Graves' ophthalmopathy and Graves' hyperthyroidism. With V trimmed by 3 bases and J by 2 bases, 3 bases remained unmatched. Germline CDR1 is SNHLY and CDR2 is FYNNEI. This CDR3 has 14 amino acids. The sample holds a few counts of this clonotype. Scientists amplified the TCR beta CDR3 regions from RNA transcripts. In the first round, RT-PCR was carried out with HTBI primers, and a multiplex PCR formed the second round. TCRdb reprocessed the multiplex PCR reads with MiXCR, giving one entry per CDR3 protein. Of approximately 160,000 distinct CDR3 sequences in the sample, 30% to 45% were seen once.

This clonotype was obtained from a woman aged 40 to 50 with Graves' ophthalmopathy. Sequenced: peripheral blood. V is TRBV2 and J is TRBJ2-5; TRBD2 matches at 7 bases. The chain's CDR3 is CASSEKRGQETQYF. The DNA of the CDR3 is TGTGCCAGCAGTGAGAAGCGGGGACAAGAGACCCAGTACTTC.